Listed below are T cell receptor beta chains from one sample, sequenced in a study of shared clonotypes between healthy human individuals. Profiling relied on immunoSEQ multiplex PCR, and the TCRdb table lists in-frame clones only, not all of them. The repertoire holds about 1 million clones, with about 75% as singletons. Sequences were obtained from memory CD4+ T cells sorted from blood. Every receptor here comes from a man in his late teens or twenties in good health. CDR3s include the opening cysteine and the closing phenylalanine or tryptophan. The D gene is left open where the match is weak. Some rows have no size entry. The others give once, few or many, or a class for an expanded clone.

d_call	v_call	j_call	clone_size	cdr3_nt	cdr3_aa
NA	TRBV30	TRBJ2-5	NA	TGTGCCTGGAGAAAATGGGGCAGCCAAGAGACCCAGTACTTC	CAWRKWGSQETQYF
NA	TRBV6-1	TRBJ1-1	NA	TGTGCCAGCAGTGATTGGGCAGAAGCTTTCTTT	CASSDWAEAFF
NA	TRBV5-8	TRBJ2-1	few	TGTGCCAGCAGCCCAGCTGGGACGAAGTCCTACAATGAGCAGTTCTTC	CASSPAGTKSYNEQFF
NA	TRBV11-1	TRBJ2-1	NA	TGTGCCAGCAGCCCCTGGGGGGCCTACAATGAGCAGTTCTTC	CASSPWGAYNEQFF
TRBD2	TRBV11-2	TRBJ2-7	NA	TGTGCCAGCAGCTTTCTAGCGGGGACCCTCTCCTACGAGCAGTACTTC	CASSFLAGTLSYEQYF
NA	TRBV7-2	TRBJ2-7	NA	TGTGCCAGCAGCTTAGGGAGTGAAACCTACGAGCAGTACTTC	CASSLGSETYEQYF
NA	TRBV19	TRBJ1-1	NA	TGTGCCAGTAGTATTTCCAACACTGAAGCTTTCTTT	CASSISNTEAFF
NA	TRBV9	TRBJ2-3	NA	TGTGCCAGCAGCGTAAATTCCGCAGATACGCAGTATTTT	CASSVNSADTQYF
NA	TRBV21-1	TRBJ1-5	once	TGTGCCAGCAGCAAAAGGTCACAGGGAGGGGGCATTGGCAATCAGCCCCAGCATTTT	CASSKRSQGGGIGNQPQHF
TRBD2	TRBV18	TRBJ2-5	NA	TGTGCCAGCTCACCAGTATCTAGCGGGAGGGGCGAGACCCAGTACTTC	CASSPVSSGRGETQYF
TRBD1	TRBV6-6	TRBJ2-3	NA	TGTGCCAGCATATATGGTGGACAGGGGGTCGCCGATACGCAGTATTTT	CASIYGGQGVADTQYF
NA	TRBV7-6	TRBJ2-1	once	TGTGCCAGCAGCCTCCCGGGACCTACAGGGACCGAGCAGTTCTTC	CASSLPGPTGTEQFF
NA	TRBV11-3	TRBJ2-3	NA	TGTGCCAGCAGCTCAAGCCGGGGCCTAGATACGCAGTATTTT	CASSSSRGLDTQYF
TRBD1	TRBV19	TRBJ1-2	NA	TGTGCCAGTACCGTGGACAGGGTACGCGGCTACACCTTC	CASTVDRVRGYTF
TRBD2	TRBV10-3	TRBJ2-5	NA	TGTGCCATCAGTGGGACATCGGGGGGCCAAGAGACCCAGTACTTC	CAISGTSGGQETQYF
NA	TRBV11-2	TRBJ1-2	NA	TGTGCCAGCAGCTCCCGGGACCGGCCCGTAGGCTATGGCTACACCTTC	CASSSRDRPVGYGYTF
TRBD1	TRBV10-1	TRBJ2-5	NA	TGCGCCAGCAGCGCCGGGACAGGGGGCGAGACCCAGTACTTC	CASSAGTGGETQYF
NA	TRBV7-5	TRBJ2-7	NA	TGTGCCAGAAGCAACCGACGGGACCCCTCCTACGAGCAGTACTTC	CARSNRRDPSYEQYF
TRBD2	TRBV30	TRBJ2-5	NA	TGTGCCTGGAGTGTCTCATTCCGGGGGGGCCGGGAGACCCAGTACTTC	CAWSVSFRGGRETQYF
NA	TRBV18	TRBJ1-2	NA	TGTGCCAGCTCACCACCAGTAGGACAAGAACGCAGCTATGGCTACACCTTC	CASSPPVGQERSYGYTF
NA	TRBV7-9	TRBJ1-6	few	TGTGCCAGCAGCTTGGCAGGGGATCGCAATTCACCCCTCCACTTT	CASSLAGDRNSPLHF
TRBD2	TRBV5-1	TRBJ2-2	NA	TGCGCCAGCAGCCCCGGGGGGTTGAACACCGGGGAGCTGTTTTTT	CASSPGGLNTGELFF
NA	TRBV27	TRBJ1-2	NA	TGTGCCAGCAGTTTATCGTTGCAGGGACGCGGCGGCTACACCTTC	CASSLSLQGRGGYTF
NA	TRBV5-1	TRBJ2-3	NA	TGCGCCAGCAGCTTCCGGTCCCTTGGGACAGATACGCAGTATTTT	CASSFRSLGTDTQYF
NA	TRBV6-5	TRBJ2-7	NA	TGTGCCAGCAGTTACGCGGGGTCTGGGGGCTACGAGCAGTACTTC	CASSYAGSGGYEQYF
TRBD2	TRBV10-1	TRBJ2-2	many	TGCGCCAGCAGTGAGTTGATTCCGGGACTAGTTACGACCGGGGAGCTGTTTTTT	CASSELIPGLVTTGELFF
NA	TRBV5-6	TRBJ2-1	NA	TGTGCCAGCAGCCTAGGGACACAGGGAGAGCAGTTCTTC	CASSLGTQGEQFF
NA	TRBV2	TRBJ2-3	NA	TGTGCCAGCAGTTGGATAGAAGATACGCAGTATTTT	CASSWIEDTQYF
NA	TRBV7-9	TRBJ1-6	NA	TGTGCCACCAGTGGGAGCATGGGTGATTCACCCCTCCACTTT	CATSGSMGDSPLHF
NA	TRBV29-1	TRBJ1-1	NA	TGCAGCGTCGGGAAACACCCTGTCATGAACACTGAAGCTTTCTTT	CSVGKHPVMNTEAFF
NA	TRBV19	TRBJ1-1	NA	TGTGCCAGTAGTTCTCGCAGGGGTAAAATGAACACTGAAGCTTTCTTT	CASSSRRGKMNTEAFF
TRBD1	TRBV25-1	TRBJ1-2	NA	TGTGCCAGCAGTGAACCAGGGACAGGGTCGCATGGCTACACCTTC	CASSEPGTGSHGYTF
NA	TRBV7-2	TRBJ1-4	NA	TGTGCCAGCGCCCCCCGGACGGACAGCAATGAAAAACTGTTTTTT	CASAPRTDSNEKLFF
NA	TRBV7-9	TRBJ1-1	few	TGTGCCAGCAGCTTTGGACAGACGAACACTGAAGCTTTCTTT	CASSFGQTNTEAFF
NA	TRBV19	TRBJ2-7	NA	TGTGCCAGTAGTAACCGACAGCCCTACGAGCAGTACTTC	CASSNRQPYEQYF
NA	TRBV5-4	TRBJ1-2	once	TGTGCCAGCAGCTTAAGGACGGCTAACTATGGCTACACCTTC	CASSLRTANYGYTF
NA	TRBV7-6	TRBJ1-5	NA	TGTGCCAGCAGCTTAGGGGGGCCACATCAGCCCCAGCATTTT	CASSLGGPHQPQHF
NA	TRBV9	TRBJ1-6	NA	TGTGCCAGCAGCGGACTAGGGGGTGAAAATTCACCCCTCCACTTT	CASSGLGGENSPLHF
NA	TRBV29-1	TRBJ1-2	once	TGCAGCGTTGCCCCCGGGGTTCGTGGCTACACCTTC	CSVAPGVRGYTF
TRBD2	TRBV2	TRBJ2-5	NA	TGTGCCAGCAGTGGCGAGCGGGGGAGTCAAGAGACCCAGTACTTC	CASSGERGSQETQYF
NA	TRBV7-6	TRBJ1-3	few	TGTGCCAGCAGCTTACGGACGCAGGGCACCTCGGGAAACACCATATATTTT	CASSLRTQGTSGNTIYF
NA	TRBV19	TRBJ2-5	NA	TGTGCCAGTACTGGAGGGCCTTACCAAGAGACCCAGTACTTC	CASTGGPYQETQYF
NA	TRBV18	TRBJ2-4	NA	TGTGCCAGCTCACCATCCGCCAAAAACATTCAGTACTTC	CASSPSAKNIQYF
NA	TRBV7-2	TRBJ1-1	NA	TGTGCCAGCAACACACCCCCCAAATATGAAGCTTTCTTT	CASNTPPKYEAFF
TRBD1	TRBV11-2	TRBJ1-2	NA	TGTGCCAGCAGCCGCGGGACAGGAGTCGAGTATGGCTACACCTTC	CASSRGTGVEYGYTF
TRBD2	TRBV5-1	TRBJ2-7	once	TGCGCCAGCAGCTTGGGTGTGACTAGCGGGATCTACGAGCAGTACTTC	CASSLGVTSGIYEQYF
NA	TRBV9	TRBJ1-2	NA	TGTGCCAGCAGCGTAACCGCCCAGGGTCGGGGGTATGGCTACACCTTC	CASSVTAQGRGYGYTF
TRBD1	TRBV30	TRBJ1-2	NA	TGTGCCTGGCGGGGGTCAGGGGGAACCTACACCTTC	CAWRGSGGTYTF
TRBD2	TRBV4-3	TRBJ2-3	once	TGCGCCAGCAGCCAGGAACTAGCGGCAGCCGTCTCTAGCACAGATACGCAGTATTTT	CASSQELAAAVSSTDTQYF
NA	TRBV2	TRBJ2-5	many	TGTGCCAGTAACCCCAGGATCCAAGAGACCCAGTACTTC	CASNPRIQETQYF
NA	TRBV11-2	TRBJ1-6	NA	TGTGCCAGCAGCTTTGAGGGGAGTCTCTCACCCCTCCACTTT	CASSFEGSLSPLHF
NA	TRBV6-5	TRBJ2-7	few	TGTGCCAGCAGTTACTCGATGGGGGACGGCTACGAGCAGTACTTC	CASSYSMGDGYEQYF
NA	TRBV5-1	TRBJ1-6	NA	TGCGCCAGCAGCTTGGCAGGGCGATCCTATAATTCACCCCTCCACTTT	CASSLAGRSYNSPLHF
NA	TRBV5-1	TRBJ2-1	NA	TGCGCCAGCAGCCCCGGGGACCTCTCCTACAATGAGCAGTTCTTC	CASSPGDLSYNEQFF
TRBD1	TRBV2	TRBJ1-1	few	TGTGCCAGCAGCCTGACAGGGCTGAACACTGAAGCTTTCTTT	CASSLTGLNTEAFF